Presented here are 26 T cell receptor beta chains from one specimen sequenced in a study of blood T cell repertoires in COVID-19. Repertoires were generated with immunoSEQ multiplex PCR, while TCRdb's copy carries only in-frame clones and drops some. The sample yields about 160,000 clones, roughly four fifths seen once. The sequenced sample consisted of peripheral blood. The receptors originated from a human donor in a cohort sampled during active COVID-19.

This sequence joins TRBV19 and TRBJ1-4, with D possibly matching TRBD1 (5 bases). The CDR3 spans 15 residues. CDR1 LNHDA and CDR2 SQIVND come from the germline V gene (reference sequence). V was shortened by 6 bases and J by 6 bases, with 17 bases between the two germline ends. The CDR3 sequence: CASSRIGDSDEKLFF. Written as DNA, the CDR3 is TGTGCCAGTAGCAGAATAGGGGATTCGGATGAAAAACTGTTTTTT.

This clone was detected a few times. V and J are TRBV5-4 and TRBJ2-3, with a tentative D call TRBD2 (5 bases). This CDR3 is built from 14 residues. Germline values: CDR1 SGHNT, CDR2 YYREEE (reference sequence). V was clipped by 3 bases and J by 4 bases, with 12 bases between them. CDR3 region: CASSSGLDADTQYF. The CDR3 bases are TGTGCCAGCAGCTCCGGACTGGACGCAGATACGCAGTATTTT.

This chain connects TRBV18 to TRBJ1-3; tentative D call: TRBD1 (6 bases). Between the trimmed V and J ends, which lost 6 bases and 3 bases, there was a span of 12 bases. The CDR3 totals 14 residues. CDR1 is KGHSH and CDR2 is LQKENI in the germline V gene. In DNA form, the CDR3 reads TGTGCCAGCTCCCGACAAGGGGGTGGAAACACCATATATTTT. It codes for CASSRQGGGNTIYF. Looking up the rest from reference TRBV18 and TRBJ1-3 gives the full variable domain: NAGVMQNPRHLVRRRGQEARLRCSPMKGHSHVYWYRQLPEEGLKFMVYLQKENIIDESGMPKERFSAEFPKEGPSILRIQQVVRGDSAAYFCASSRQGGGNTIYFGEGSWLTVV.

The chain is built from TRBV3-1 (or the pseudogene TRBV3-2) and TRBJ2-1; D call uncertain. Trimming stripped 3 bases from V and 0 bases from J, with 9 bases between. CDR1 and CDR2 (germline): LGHDT, YNNKEL (reference sequence). This CDR3 contains 15 residues. The CDR3 is CASSHDFSSYNEQFF. The CDR3 bases are TGTGCCAGCAGCCACGACTTTAGCTCCTACAATGAGCAGTTCTTC.

This sequence joins TRBV11-2 and TRBJ1-5, with 7 bases fitting TRBD1. V was clipped by 5 bases and J by 3 bases; unmatched bases: 4. Looked up from germline, CDR1 is SGHAT and CDR2 is FQNNGV. This CDR3 region has 14 residues. The chain's CDR3 is CASSPTGVNQPQHF. CDR3 bases: TGTGCCAGCAGCCCCACAGGGGTCAATCAGCCCCAGCATTTT. Supplemented by reference TRBV11-2 and TRBJ1-5, the full variable domain reads EAGVAQSPRYKIIEKRQSVAFWCNPISGHATLYWYQQILGQGPKLLIQFQNNGVVDDSQLPKDRFSAERLKGVDSTLKIQPAKLEDSAVYLCASSPTGVNQPQHFGDGTRLSIL.

The genes are TRBV7-8 and TRBJ1-2; tentative D call: TRBD1 (5 bases). The CDR3 runs 16 residues. Germline loops: CDR1 SGHVS, CDR2 FQNEAQ. V lost 4 bases, J lost 7 bases, and 22 bases lay in between. The CDR3 region has the DNA TGTGCCAGCAGCTCGCTTAGGGGTAGGGGTGTGGGTGGCTACACCTTC. It is translated as CASSSLRGRGVGGYTF.

V is TRBV28 and J is TRBJ2-7; D might be TRBD1 (5 bases). Per germline, CDR1 MDHEN and CDR2 SYDVKM. This CDR3 is 12 amino acids long. V lost 5 bases, J lost 7 bases, and 12 bases lay in between. CDR3 sequence reads: CASSKGAWEQYF. CDR3 bases: TGTGCCAGCAGTAAAGGGGCGTGGGAGCAGTACTTC.

The genes are TRBV13 and TRBJ2-2, with a weak D call TRBD2 (5 bases). CDR1 and CDR2 (germline): PRHDT, FYEKMQ (reference sequence). V lost 6 bases and J 3 bases, leaving 8 bases between the germline ends. There are 13 residues in the CDR3. Here the CDR3 DNA reads TGTGCCAGCAGTTTCGGGGACACCGGGGAGCTGTTTTTT. Translated, it gives CASSFGDTGELFF. Together with reference TRBV13 and TRBJ2-2, the CDR3 gives the full variable domain: AAGVIQSPRHLIKEKRETATLKCYPIPRHDTVYWYQQGPGQDPQFLISFYEKMQSDKGSIPDRFSAQQFSDYHSELNMSSLELGDSALYFCASSFGDTGELFFGEGSRLTVL.

The chain couples TRBV4-3 to TRBJ1-5; D ambiguous. CDR3 length: 13 amino acids. V gave up 0 bases and J gave up 7 bases, with 7 bases separating them. Germline CDR1 is LGHNA and CDR2 is YSLEER. DNA of the CDR3: TGCGCCAGCAGCCAAGACGGCGGGCAGCCCCAGCATTTT. It encodes CASSQDGGQPQHF.

The rearrangement links TRBV9 to TRBJ1-1; weak D call: TRBD1 (6 bases). V lost 3 bases and J 8 bases, leaving 14 bases between the germline ends. The CDR3 totals 13 residues. Germline V gives CDR1 SGDLS, CDR2 YYNGEE. The CDR3 nucleotides are TGTGCCAGCAGCGCGAGTCATGGGACAGAAGCTTTCTTT. This codes for CASSASHGTEAFF.

The table lists this clone with a few counts. The chain carries TRBV7-8 and TRBJ2-2, with D perhaps TRBD2 (5 bases). V was cut by 5 bases and J by 3 bases, with 13 bases left in between. Looked up from germline, CDR1 is SGHVS and CDR2 is FQNEAQ. CDR3 size: 15 residues. This chain's CDR3 is CASSAGERDTGELFF. In DNA form, the CDR3 reads TGTGCCAGCAGCGCCGGGGAGAGGGACACCGGGGAGCTGTTTTTT.

The gene calls are TRBV4-3 and TRBJ2-3; 10 bases are shared with TRBD2. The CDR3 is 16 residues long. V lost 2 bases to trimming and J lost 8 bases; unmatched junction nucleotides: 10. CDR1 and CDR2 (germline): LGHNA, YSLEER. CDR3 sequence reads: CASSQLSSGGVGTQYF. The CDR3, as DNA: TGCGCCAGCAGCCAACTTTCTAGCGGGGGAGTAGGTACGCAGTATTTT.

This clone has just one count. This chain links TRBV27 with TRBJ2-3; possible D gene TRBD1, 5 bases. The germline CDR1 and CDR2 sequences are MNHEY and SMNVEV (reference sequence). V lost 2 bases and J lost 9, with 9 bases in between. CDR3 length: 12 residues. CDR3 nucleotide sequence: TGTGCCAGCAGTTTAAGGGGTGGGACGCAGTATTTT. Amino acids: CASSLRGGTQYF.

J is TRBJ1-2 and V is TRBV25-1; D gene uncertain. The CDR3 has 13 residues. In germline, CDR1 is MGHDK, CDR2 SYGVNS. V lost 2 bases and J 8 bases, leaving 12 bases between the germline ends. CDR3 bases: TGTGCCAGCAGTGAAACGGAGGAGTTCGGCTACACCTTC. It encodes CASSETEEFGYTF.

Only a few counts were recorded for this clone. The chain has TRBV5-6 and TRBJ2-5; 14 nucleotides match TRBD2. The length of the CDR3 is 19 residues. Germline V gives CDR1 SGHDT, CDR2 YYEEEE. Trimming at V came to 4 bases and at J to 2 bases, leaving 13 bases not matched to a gene. In DNA, the CDR3 is TGTGCCAGCAGCCCCCCATTGGGACTAGCGGGAGTAGGGCAAGAGACCCAGTACTTC. Amino acid sequence: CASSPPLGLAGVGQETQYF.

This rearrangement joins TRBV5-6 to TRBJ2-7, with D perhaps matching TRBD1 (5 bases). Per germline, CDR1 SGHDT and CDR2 YYEEEE. The V end lost 6 bases, the J end lost 5 bases, and 21 bases lay between the germline ends. This CDR3 has 15 amino acids. CDR3 sequence (DNA): TGTGCCAGCACCCTCCTCTCGTCGCAGGGCAACGAGCAGTACTTC. Its protein product is CASTLLSSQGNEQYF.

The chain joins TRBV20-1 to TRBJ1-2; a possible D gene is TRBD1 (5 bases). The CDR3 is made up of 10 amino acids. Germline CDR1 DFQATT, CDR2 SNEGSKA (reference sequence). CDR3 nucleotides: TGCAGGGGTGGGGCTTATGGCTACACCTTC. This gives the protein CRGGAYGYTF.

The chain carries TRBV6-1 and TRBJ2-3, with a tentative D call TRBD2 (6 bases). This CDR3 region has 15 residues. Germline CDR1 MNHNS, CDR2 SASEGT. The V gene lost 1 base and the J gene lost 0 bases, with 8 bases spanning the gap. The CDR3 DNA reads TGTGCCAGCAGTGAAGTAGCGGCAAGCACAGATACGCAGTATTTT. Translating it yields CASSEVAASTDTQYF.

The chain joins TRBV5-4 to TRBJ2-7; 8 positions match TRBD2. Germline CDR1 is SGHNT and CDR2 is YYREEE (reference sequence). With 3 bases clipped from V and 5 bases from J, the junction kept 7 bases outside the gene matches. CDR3 length equals 14 residues. The CDR3 loop is CASSSPPGGNEQYF. In nucleotides, the CDR3 is TGTGCCAGCAGCTCCCCTCCGGGGGGGAACGAGCAGTACTTC.

The chain is built from TRBV11-2 and TRBJ2-3; 12 bases fit TRBD2. Unmatched junction bases numbered 10, after V lost 1 base and J lost 8 bases. Per germline, CDR1 SGHAT and CDR2 FQNNGV. The CDR3 length is 17 residues. The CDR3 DNA reads TGTGCCAGCAGCTTAGTCCCCTCGACTAGCGGGAGAGGTACGCAGTATTTT. Amino acid sequence: CASSLVPSTSGRGTQYF.

The rearrangement uses TRBV5-1 and TRBJ2-7; 10 bases fit TRBD1. J lost 2 bases, V lost 4 bases, and 3 bases had no gene match. This CDR3 is 14 amino acids long. Germline assignment: CDR1 SGHRS and CDR2 YFSETQ. CDR3 coding DNA: TGCGCCAGCAGCCCCGGGACAGGGGCCTACGAGCAGTACTTC. This sequence encodes CASSPGTGAYEQYF.

This sequence joins TRBV30 and TRBJ2-1; weak D call: TRBD1 (6 bases). V lost 0 bases and J lost 2, with 11 bases in between. The CDR3 runs to 15 residues. The germline CDR1 and CDR2 sequences are GTSNPN and SVGIG (reference sequence). CDR3 amino acids: CAWSVLDRPYNEQFF. CDR3 nucleotides: TGTGCCTGGAGTGTACTCGACAGGCCCTACAATGAGCAGTTCTTC.

V gene TRBV9 combines with J gene TRBJ2-1, with 11 bases matching TRBD2. The length of the CDR3 is 16 residues. V was clipped by 3 bases and J by 8 bases; unmatched bases: 10. Germline values: CDR1 SGDLS, CDR2 YYNGEE. CDR3 coding DNA: TGTGCCAGCAGCGCCGGGACTAGCGGAGGGGGCTATGAGCAGTTCTTC. This gives the protein CASSAGTSGGGYEQFF.

On this clone: One end of the junction does not line up with germline, which may come from a read error. This rearrangement joins TRBV7-9 to TRBJ2-3; 8 bases align to TRBD1. Germline V gene data show CDR1 as SEHNR and CDR2 as FQNEAQ (reference sequence). The CDR3 totals 12 residues. The CDR3 region has the DNA TGTGCCAGCAGCTTGGACGTGACAGGGGCTGTTTTT. Its translation: CASSLDVTGAVF.

The genes are TRBV5-4 and TRBJ2-5, with 8 bases lining up with TRBD1. The CDR3 runs to 16 residues. Looked up from germline, CDR1 is SGHNT and CDR2 is YYREEE (reference sequence). Unmatched junction bases numbered 13, after V lost 4 bases and J lost 5 bases. Here the CDR3 DNA reads TGTGCCAGCAGCCGAAGAGAGACAGGGGCGGGGGAGACCCAGTACTTC. Translated, it gives CASSRRETGAGETQYF.

The V gene is TRBV5-1, the J gene TRBJ2-5, with D perhaps TRBD2 (5 bases). From germline, CDR1 is SGHRS and CDR2 YFSETQ. Trimming pared 4 bases from V and 5 bases from J, leaving 12 bases between. This CDR3 region has 13 residues. In DNA, the CDR3 is TGCGCCAGCAGCCCCAGAGGGTGGGAGACCCAGTACTTC. Translated: CASSPRGWETQYF. Variable domain in full (rest from reference TRBV5-1 and TRBJ2-5): KAGVTQTPRYLIKTRGQQVTLSCSPISGHRSVSWYQQTPGQGLQFLFEYFSETQRNKGNFPGRFSGRQFSNSRSEMNVSTLELGDSALYLCASSPRGWETQYFGPGTRLLVL.